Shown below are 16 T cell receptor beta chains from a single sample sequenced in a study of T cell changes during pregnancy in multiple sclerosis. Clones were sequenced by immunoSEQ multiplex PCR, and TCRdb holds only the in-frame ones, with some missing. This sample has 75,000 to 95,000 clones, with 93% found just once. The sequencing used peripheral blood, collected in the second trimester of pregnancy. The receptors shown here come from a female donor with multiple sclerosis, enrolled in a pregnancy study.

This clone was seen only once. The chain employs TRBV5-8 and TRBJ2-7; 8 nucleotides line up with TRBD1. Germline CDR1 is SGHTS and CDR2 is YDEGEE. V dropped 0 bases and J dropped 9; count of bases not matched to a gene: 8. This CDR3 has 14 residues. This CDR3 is CASSLAGQGARQYF. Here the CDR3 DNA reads TGTGCCAGCAGCTTGGCGGGGCAGGGGGCGAGGCAGTACTTC.

The DNA of the CDR3 is TGTGCCAGCATCCCATCTGGGGCCAACGTCCTGACTTTC. Encoded protein: CASIPSGANVLTF. The J gene is TRBJ2-6, the V gene TRBV6-6; no firm D call. Germline V gene data show CDR1 as MNHNY and CDR2 as SVGAGI (reference sequence). Trimming cost V 7 bases and J 1 base, with 5 bases left between them. The CDR3 has 13 amino acids.

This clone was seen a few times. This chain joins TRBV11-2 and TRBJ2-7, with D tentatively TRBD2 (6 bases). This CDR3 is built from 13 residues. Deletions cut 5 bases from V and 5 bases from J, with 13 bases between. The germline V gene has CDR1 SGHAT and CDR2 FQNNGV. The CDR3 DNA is TGTGCCAGCAGCCCCGCCGGGGGAGACGAGCAGTACTTC. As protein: CASSPAGGDEQYF.

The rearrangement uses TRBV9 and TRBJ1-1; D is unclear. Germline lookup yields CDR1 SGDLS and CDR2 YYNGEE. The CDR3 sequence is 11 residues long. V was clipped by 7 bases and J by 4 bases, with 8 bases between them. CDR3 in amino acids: CASGSSTEAFF. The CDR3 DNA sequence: TGTGCCAGCGGCTCCTCCACTGAAGCTTTCTTT.

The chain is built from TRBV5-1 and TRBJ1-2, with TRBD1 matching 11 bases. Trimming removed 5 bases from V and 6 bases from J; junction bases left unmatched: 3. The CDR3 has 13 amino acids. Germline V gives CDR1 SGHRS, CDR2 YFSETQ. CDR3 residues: CASSLDRGHGYTF. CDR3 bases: TGCGCCAGCAGTCTGGACAGGGGGCATGGCTACACCTTC.

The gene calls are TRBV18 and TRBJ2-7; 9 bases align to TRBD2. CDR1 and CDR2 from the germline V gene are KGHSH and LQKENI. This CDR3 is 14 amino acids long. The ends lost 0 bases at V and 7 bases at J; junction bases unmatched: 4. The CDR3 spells CASSPPSGGKEQYF. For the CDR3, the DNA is TGTGCCAGCTCACCACCCAGCGGGGGGAAGGAGCAGTACTTC.

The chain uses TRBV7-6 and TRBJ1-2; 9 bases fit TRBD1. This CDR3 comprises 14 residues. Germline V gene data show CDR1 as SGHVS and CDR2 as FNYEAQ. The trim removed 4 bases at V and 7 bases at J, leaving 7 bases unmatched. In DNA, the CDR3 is TGTGCCAGCAGCTCCACACAGGGGGCAGGTGGCTACACCTTC. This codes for CASSSTQGAGGYTF.

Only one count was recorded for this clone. In nucleotides, the CDR3 is TGTGCCAGCAGTGAACCGGGACAAGCCTACGAGCAGTACTTC. Protein: CASSEPGQAYEQYF. The chain combines TRBV6-1 with TRBJ2-7, with TRBD1 as a possible D gene (6 bases). This CDR3 is built from 14 residues. The V end lost 2 bases, the J end lost 2 bases, and 10 bases lay between the germline ends. Germline loops: CDR1 MNHNS, CDR2 SASEGT.

This CDR3 reads CASSIRDRGNTIYF. CDR3 bases: TGTGCCAGCAGCATTCGGGACAGGGGCAACACCATATATTTT. The rearrangement links TRBV9 to TRBJ1-3, with 10 bases that match TRBD1. The germline CDR1 and CDR2 sequences are SGDLS and YYNGEE. V dropped 4 bases and J dropped 7; count of bases not matched to a gene: 5. The CDR3 is 14 amino acids.

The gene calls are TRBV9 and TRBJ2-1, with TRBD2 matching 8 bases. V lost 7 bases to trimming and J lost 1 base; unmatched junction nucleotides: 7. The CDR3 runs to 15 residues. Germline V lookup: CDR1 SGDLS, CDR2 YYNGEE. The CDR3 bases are TGTGCCAGCTCCCAGCGGGAGAAATCCTACAATGAGCAGTTCTTC. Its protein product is CASSQREKSYNEQFF.

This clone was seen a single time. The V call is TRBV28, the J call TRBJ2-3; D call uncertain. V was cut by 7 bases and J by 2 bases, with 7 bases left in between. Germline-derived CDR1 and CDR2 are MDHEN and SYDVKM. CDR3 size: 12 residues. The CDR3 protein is CASTTITDTQYF. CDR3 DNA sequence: TGTGCCAGCACTACCATCACAGATACGCAGTATTTT.

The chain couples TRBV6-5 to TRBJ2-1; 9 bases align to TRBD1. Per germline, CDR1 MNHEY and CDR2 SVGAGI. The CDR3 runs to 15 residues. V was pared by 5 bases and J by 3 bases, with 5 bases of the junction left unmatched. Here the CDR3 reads CASSPDRGSYNEQFF. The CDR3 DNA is TGTGCCAGCAGTCCTGACAGGGGGAGCTACAATGAGCAGTTCTTC.

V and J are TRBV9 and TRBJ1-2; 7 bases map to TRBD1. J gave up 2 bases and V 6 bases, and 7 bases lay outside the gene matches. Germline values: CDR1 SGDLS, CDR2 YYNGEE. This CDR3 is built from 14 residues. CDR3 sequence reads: CASNGQAHNYGYTF. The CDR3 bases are TGTGCCAGCAACGGACAGGCCCACAACTATGGCTACACCTTC.

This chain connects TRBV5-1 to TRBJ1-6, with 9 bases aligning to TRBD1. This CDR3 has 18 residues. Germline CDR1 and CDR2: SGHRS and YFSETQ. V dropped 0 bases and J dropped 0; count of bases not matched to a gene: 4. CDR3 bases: TGCGCCAGCAGCTTGGACAGGGGGCCGAGCTCCTATAATTCACCCCTCCACTTT. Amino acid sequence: CASSLDRGPSSYNSPLHF.

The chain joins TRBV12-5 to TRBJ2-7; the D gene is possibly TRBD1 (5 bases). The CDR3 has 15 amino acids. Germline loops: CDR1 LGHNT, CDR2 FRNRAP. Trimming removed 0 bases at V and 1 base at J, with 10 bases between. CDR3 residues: CASGLVDTMSYEQYF. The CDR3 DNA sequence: TGTGCTAGTGGTTTGGTGGACACTATGTCCTACGAGCAGTACTTC.

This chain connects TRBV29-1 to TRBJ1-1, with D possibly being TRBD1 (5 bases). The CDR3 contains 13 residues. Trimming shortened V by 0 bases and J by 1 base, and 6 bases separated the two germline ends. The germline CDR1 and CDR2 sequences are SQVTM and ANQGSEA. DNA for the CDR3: TGCAGCGTTGAAGATCAGGGGAACACTGAAGCTTTCTTT. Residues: CSVEDQGNTEAFF. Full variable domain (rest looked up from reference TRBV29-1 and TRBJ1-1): SAVISQKPSRDICQRGTSLTIQCQVDSQVTMMFWYRQQPGQSLTLIATANQGSEATYESGFVIDKFPISRPNLTFSTLTVSNMSPEDSSIYLCSVEDQGNTEAFFGQGTRLTVV.